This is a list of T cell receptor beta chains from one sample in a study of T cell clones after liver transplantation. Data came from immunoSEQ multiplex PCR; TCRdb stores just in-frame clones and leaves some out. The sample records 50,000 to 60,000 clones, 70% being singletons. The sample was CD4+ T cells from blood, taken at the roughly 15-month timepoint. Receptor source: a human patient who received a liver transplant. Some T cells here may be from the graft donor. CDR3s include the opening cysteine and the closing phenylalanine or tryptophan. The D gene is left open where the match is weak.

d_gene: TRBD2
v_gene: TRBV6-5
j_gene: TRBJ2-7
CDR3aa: CASSYYGGGNYEQYF
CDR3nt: TGTGCCAGCAGTTACTATGGCGGGGGGAACTACGAGCAGTACTTC

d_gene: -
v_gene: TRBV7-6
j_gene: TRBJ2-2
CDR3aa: CASARMPGEGTGELFF
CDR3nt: TGTGCCAGCGCCCGAATGCCGGGTGAGGGCACCGGGGAGCTGTTTTTT

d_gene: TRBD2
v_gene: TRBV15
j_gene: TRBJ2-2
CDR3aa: CATSRGSSGSSSAGELFF
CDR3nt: TGTGCCACCAGCAGAGGAAGTAGCGGGAGTAGTTCCGCCGGGGAGCTGTTTTTT

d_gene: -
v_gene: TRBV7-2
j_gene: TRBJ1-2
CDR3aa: CASSLRQDYGYTF
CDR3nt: TGTGCCAGCAGCTTAAGACAGGACTATGGCTACACCTTC

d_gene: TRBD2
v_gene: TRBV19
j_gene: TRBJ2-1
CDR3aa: CASSILAGGAYEQFF
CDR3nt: TGTGCCAGTAGTATACTAGCGGGGGGGGCTTATGAGCAGTTCTTC

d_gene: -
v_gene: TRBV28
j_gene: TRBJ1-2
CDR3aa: CASRITTGYTF
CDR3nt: TGTGCCAGCCGAATTACAACTGGCTACACCTTC

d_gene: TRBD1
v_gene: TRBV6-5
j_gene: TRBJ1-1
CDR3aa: CASSYVQGAREAFF
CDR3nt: TGTGCCAGCAGTTACGTACAGGGGGCGCGAGAAGCTTTCTTT

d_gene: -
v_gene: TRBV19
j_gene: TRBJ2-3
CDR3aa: CASSIVRRGTDTQYF
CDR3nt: TGTGCCAGTAGTATAGTCCGGAGAGGCACAGATACGCAGTATTTT

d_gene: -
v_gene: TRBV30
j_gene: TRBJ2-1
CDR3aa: CAWSLTRLEQFF
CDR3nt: TGTGCCTGGAGTCTGACACGCCTCGAGCAGTTCTTC

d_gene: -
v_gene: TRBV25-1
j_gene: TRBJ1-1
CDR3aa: CASSDGDTGKATEAFF
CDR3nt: TGTGCCAGCAGTGATGGGGATACAGGGAAGGCCACTGAAGCTTTCTTT